This T cell receptor (beta chain) originates from a study of T cells expressing NK-cell markers. At the level of the study: All TCR beta repertoires analysed originated from sorted CD3+CD56+NKG2C+, CD3+CD56+NKG2C- and CD3+CD56-NKG2C+ T cells. Study conclusions and caveats: Dominant NKG2C+ clonotypes accounted for about 1.0-8% of CD8+ T cells in about 6 donors. Leadership of the CD3+CD56-NKG2C+ fraction also belonged to these clonotypes in four donors.

The germline gives CDR1 SGDLS, CDR2 YYNGEE. CDR3 length: 13 residues. Comments on this clonotype: Its antigen is currently unknown.

TCR beta cDNA was made by 5'RACE template switching with UMIs. TCRdb processed the 5' RACE reads again and assigns one entry to each CDR3 protein, with no DNA. This repertoire comprises a few hundred thousand distinct CDR3 sequences; its ten largest clones make up 0.39%. The source of this sequence is a man aged 18 to 30 in good health. The V gene is TRBV9, the J gene TRBJ2-3; checking the TCRdb D call of TRBD2 is not possible without DNA. The sequencing sample was made of blood T cells: a sorted CD56 or NKG2C T cell subset, CD4+ or CD8+ T cells, or bulk PBMC T cells (not recorded which). CDR3 loop: CAKSSGFTDTQYF.